These 5 T cell receptor beta chains came from one sample sequenced in a study of blood T cell repertoires in COVID-19. The repertoire was sequenced with immunoSEQ multiplex PCR; TCRdb's copy has only in-frame clones and lacks some. The data show approximately 670,000 clones, with about 90% seen just once and under 0.3% held by the top ten. Sequences were obtained from peripheral blood. These TCRs come from a woman aged 18-29 years with acute or convalescent COVID-19.

This rearrangement joins TRBV2 to TRBJ1-1; TRBD1 matches 10 bases. V lost 6 bases and J lost 5; bases outside the gene matches: 12. Germline-derived CDR1 and CDR2 are SNHLY and FYNNEI. The CDR3 sequence is 16 residues long. The CDR3 region has the DNA TGTGCCAGCAGACCCATGACAGGGGGCGGGAAGACTGAAGCTTTCTTT. It yields the protein CASRPMTGGGKTEAFF.

The chain recombines TRBV6-4 with TRBJ2-7; 11 bases map to TRBD1. Germline loops: CDR1 MRHNA, CDR2 SNTAGT. CDR3 length equals 19 residues. With 2 bases clipped from V and 2 bases from J, the junction kept 14 bases outside the gene matches. CDR3 residues: CASSDPRDRGSLETYEQYF. The CDR3 nucleotides are TGTGCCAGCAGTGACCCCCGGGACAGGGGGTCTCTGGAGACCTACGAGCAGTACTTC.

The chain combines TRBV7-9 with TRBJ2-5, with a possible D match to TRBD2 (5 bases). The germline V gene has CDR1 SEHNR and CDR2 FQNEAQ (reference sequence). The ends were cut back, 1 base at V and 2 bases at J, with 11 bases in the middle. The CDR3 is 15 amino acids. The CDR3 nucleotides read TGTGCCAGCAGCTTAGAACTTCGAGGGCAAGAGACCCAGTACTTC. It yields the protein CASSLELRGQETQYF.

The V and J genes are TRBV9 and TRBJ2-1; 11 positions agree with TRBD1. The CDR3 contains 21 residues. J was trimmed by 4 bases and V by 2 bases; bases with no gene match: 20. The V gene's germline CDR1 is SGDLS and CDR2 YYNGEE. DNA of the CDR3: TGTGCCAGCAGCGTGCTCCCACTGGGGACAGGGGGACCAGGGGTTTACAATGAGCAGTTCTTC. This sequence encodes CASSVLPLGTGGPGVYNEQFF.

CDR3 in DNA: TGTGCCAGCAGCTTAAGGCCAGGGAACACTGAAGCTTTCTTT. This codes for CASSLRPGNTEAFF. J is TRBJ1-1 and V is TRBV7-2; D unresolved. Trimming removed 2 bases from V and 1 base from J, with 8 bases in between. This CDR3 is built from 14 residues. Germline CDR1 reads SGHTA; CDR2 reads FQGNSA.